This T cell receptor beta chain was recovered during a study of blood T cell repertoires in COVID-19. Study context: In Cohort 3, a recovered donor had either two negative PCRs, clearance, or symptom resolution. Sources were T cells, B-cell-depleted T cells, or PBMCs; the material itself was cDNA or gDNA.

How the authors handled the data: Scientists estimated how many nucleated cells there were by amplifying reference gene primers. Produced via immunoSEQ multiplex PCR; TCRdb's table is partial and in-frame only. That table gives V, J and clone size, and the DNA gave D and trimming. The data hold approximately 170,000 clones, with around 79% observed a single time. Trimming removed 6 bases from V and 3 bases from J; junction bases left unmatched: 4. Germline CDR1 is MNHEY and CDR2 is SVGAGI. The CDR3 is made up of 14 amino acids. This receptor was obtained from a woman aged 70 to 79 in a cohort exposed to, infected with or recovered from COVID-19 (not recorded which). The V gene is TRBV6-5, the J gene TRBJ1-1, with 10 positions matching TRBD1. The sequencing input was PBMCs or T cells enriched from blood (not recorded which). CDR3 DNA sequence: TGTGCCAGCAGGAGACAGGGGGCGTACACTGAAGCTTTCTTT. This encodes CASRRQGAYTEAFF.